Following are 13 T cell receptor beta chains from one sample sequenced in a study of blood T cell repertoires in COVID-19. Profiled with immunoSEQ multiplex PCR; TCRdb holds only in-frame clones, not every one. The sample contains over 140,000 clones, 75% to 80% of which appear only once. Sequenced input: PBMCs or T cells enriched from blood (not recorded which). Source of these receptors: a woman in her 50s who had recovered from COVID-19.

The chain carries TRBV9 and TRBJ2-7; D may be TRBD1 (5 bases). The germline V and J ends were trimmed by 2 bases and 4 bases, with 10 bases remaining between them. Germline lookup yields CDR1 SGDLS and CDR2 YYNGEE. CDR3 length: 13 residues. In nucleotides, the CDR3 is TGTGCCAGCAGCGTTCGACAGACTTACGAGCAGTACTTC. It encodes CASSVRQTYEQYF.

V gene TRBV6-5 combines with J gene TRBJ2-1; D is unresolved. With 7 bases removed from V and 0 bases from J, the gap between germline ends came to 13 bases. Germline CDR1 reads MNHEY; CDR2 reads SVGAGI. CDR3 length: 15 amino acids. CDR3 in amino acids: CASNQQIFSYNEQFF. The DNA for the CDR3 is TGTGCCAGCAATCAACAGATTTTCTCCTACAATGAGCAGTTCTTC.

This clone was found once. V is TRBV5-8 and J is TRBJ2-1, with D possibly being TRBD2 (7 bases). V was trimmed by 1 base and J by 6 bases, leaving 17 bases between them. CDR1 and CDR2 from the germline V gene are SGHTS and YDEGEE. The CDR3 loop spans 16 amino acids. CDR3 region: CASSLRGGLGSNEQFF. The CDR3 bases are TGTGCCAGCAGCTTGAGGGGGGGGTTAGGGAGCAATGAGCAGTTCTTC.

The chain joins TRBV28 to TRBJ1-2; D is undetermined. This CDR3 region has 12 residues. V gave up 5 bases and J gave up 5 bases, with 9 bases separating them. Germline V gene sequence: CDR1 MDHEN, CDR2 SYDVKM. The CDR3 DNA is TGTGCCAGCAGTCCCATCCAGTATGGCTACACCTTC. Protein product: CASSPIQYGYTF.

The gene calls are TRBV4-2 and TRBJ2-1, with TRBD1 as a possible D gene (7 bases). The germline V gene has CDR1 LGHNA and CDR2 YNFKEQ. This CDR3 is 14 amino acids long. The V and J ends lost 3 bases and 5 bases respectively, with 11 bases between them. The CDR3 spells CASSHRGTDNEQFF. The CDR3 DNA follows: TGTGCCAGCAGCCACCGCGGGACAGACAATGAGCAGTTCTTC.

In this sample, this clone turned up once. V usage is TRBV7-8 and J usage is TRBJ1-1; D might be TRBD1 (5 bases). The CDR3 has 14 residues. In germline, CDR1 is SGHVS, CDR2 FQNEAQ. With 2 bases removed from V and 1 base from J, the gap between germline ends came to 8 bases. As DNA, the CDR3 is TGTGCCAGCAGCTTAAACCAGGGGAACACTGAAGCTTTCTTT. It is translated as CASSLNQGNTEAFF.

V gene TRBV9 combines with J gene TRBJ1-1; the D is unclear. V lost 0 bases and J 5 bases, leaving 14 bases between the germline ends. Germline V gives CDR1 SGDLS, CDR2 YYNGEE. This CDR3 contains 15 residues. CDR3 region: CASSVGADRTTEAFF. The DNA of the CDR3 is TGTGCCAGCAGCGTAGGGGCAGACCGTACGACTGAAGCTTTCTTT.

V is TRBV7-6 and J is TRBJ1-3, with 9 bases lining up with TRBD1. This CDR3 region has 16 residues. CDR1 and CDR2 from the germline V gene are SGHVS and FNYEAQ. J gave up 2 bases and V 5 bases, and 7 bases lay outside the gene matches. The CDR3 protein is CASSLTRDRAGNTIYF. The DNA for the CDR3 is TGTGCCAGCAGCCTTACTCGGGACAGGGCTGGAAACACCATATATTTT. Combining the CDR3 with reference TRBV7-6 and TRBJ1-3 gives the whole variable domain GAGVSQSPRYKVTKRGQDVALRCDPISGHVSLYWYRQALGQGPEFLTYFNYEAQQDKSGLPNDRFSAERPEGSISTLTIQRTEQRDSAMYRCASSLTRDRAGNTIYFGEGSWLTVV.

This sequence joins TRBV5-1 and TRBJ2-1; the D gene is possibly TRBD1 (6 bases). Germline V gene lookup returns CDR1 SGHRS and CDR2 YFSETQ. Trimming cost V 2 bases and J 6 bases, with 15 bases left between them. The CDR3 is made up of 15 amino acids. CDR3 sequence reads: CASSFELGGRNEQFF. Written as DNA, the CDR3 is TGCGCCAGCAGCTTCGAACTAGGGGGACGCAATGAGCAGTTCTTC.

This clone was observed a handful of times. V usage is TRBV19 and J usage is TRBJ2-7, with 8 positions matching TRBD1. The CDR3 has 14 amino acids. The J segment lost 4 bases and the V segment lost 6 bases, leaving 8 bases of the junction unmatched. Germline loops: CDR1 LNHDA, CDR2 SQIVND (reference sequence). The CDR3 DNA follows: TGTGCCAGTAGCCCAGACAGGGGTTCGTACGAGCAGTACTTC. Translated, it gives CASSPDRGSYEQYF. The whole variable domain, filled in from reference TRBV19 and TRBJ2-7, reads DGGITQSPKYLFRKEGQNVTLSCEQNLNHDAMYWYRQDPGQGLRLIYYSQIVNDFQKGDIAEGYSVSREKKESFPLTVTSAQKNPTAFYLCASSPDRGSYEQYFGPGTRLTVT.

The chain recombines TRBV6-5 with TRBJ2-6; D call uncertain. Trimming took off 8 bases at V and 0 bases at J, with 8 bases between the two ends. The CDR3 length is 14 residues. Germline assignment: CDR1 MNHEY and CDR2 SVGAGI. The CDR3 reads CASLSSSGANVLTF. The CDR3 nucleotides are TGTGCCAGCCTTTCGAGCTCTGGGGCCAACGTCCTGACTTTC.

The V gene is TRBV9, the J gene TRBJ2-1, with 11 bases identical to TRBD1. The CDR3 extends over 16 amino acids. Germline V CDR1 and CDR2: SGDLS, YYNGEE. V shed 0 bases and J 3 bases; nucleotides not matched to a gene: 2. This chain's CDR3 is CASSVAGTGGYNEQFF. In DNA form, the CDR3 reads TGTGCCAGCAGCGTAGCCGGGACAGGGGGCTACAATGAGCAGTTCTTC.

The V call is TRBV7-9, the J call TRBJ2-5; the match to TRBD2 covers 15 bases. The CDR3 covers 18 residues. V was pared by 6 bases and J by 0 bases, with 8 bases of the junction left unmatched. CDR1 is SEHNR, CDR2 FQNEAQ, per germline (reference sequence). CDR3 nucleotide sequence: TGTGCCAGCAGGGGACTAGCGGGGGGCGTTTCGTACCAAGAGACCCAGTACTTC. Protein product: CASRGLAGGVSYQETQYF.